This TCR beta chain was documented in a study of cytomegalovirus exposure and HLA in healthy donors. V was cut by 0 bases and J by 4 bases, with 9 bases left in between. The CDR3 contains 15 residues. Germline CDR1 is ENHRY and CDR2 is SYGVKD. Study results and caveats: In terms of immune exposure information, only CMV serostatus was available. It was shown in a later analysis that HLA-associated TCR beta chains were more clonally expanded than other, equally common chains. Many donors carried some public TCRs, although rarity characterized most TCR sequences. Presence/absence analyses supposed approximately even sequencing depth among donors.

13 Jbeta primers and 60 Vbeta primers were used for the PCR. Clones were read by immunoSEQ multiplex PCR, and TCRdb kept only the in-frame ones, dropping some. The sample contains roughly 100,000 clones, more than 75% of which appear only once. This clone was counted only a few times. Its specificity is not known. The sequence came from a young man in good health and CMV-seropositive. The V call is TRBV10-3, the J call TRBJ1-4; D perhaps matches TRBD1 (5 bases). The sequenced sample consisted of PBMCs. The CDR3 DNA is TGTGCCATCAGTGAGTCGAGACAGTATAATGAAAAACTGTTTTTT. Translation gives CAISESRQYNEKLFF.